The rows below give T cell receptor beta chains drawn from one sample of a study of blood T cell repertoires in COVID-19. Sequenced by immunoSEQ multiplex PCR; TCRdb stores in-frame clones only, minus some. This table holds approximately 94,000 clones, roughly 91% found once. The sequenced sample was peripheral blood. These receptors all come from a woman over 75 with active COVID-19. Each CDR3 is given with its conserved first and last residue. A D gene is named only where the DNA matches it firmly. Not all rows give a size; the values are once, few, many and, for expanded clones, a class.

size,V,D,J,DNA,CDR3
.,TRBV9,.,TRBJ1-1,TGTGCCAGCAGCTCCGATGGGGGGTACACTGAAGCTTTCTTT,CASSSDGGYTEAFF
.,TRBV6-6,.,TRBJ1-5,TGTGCCAGCAGCTCAATCGGGAGTGATTCCTATCAGCCCCAGCATTTT,CASSSIGSDSYQPQHF
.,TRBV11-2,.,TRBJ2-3,TGTGCCAGCAGCTTAGATCAGGGGGGCGCGCAGTATTTT,CASSLDQGGAQYF
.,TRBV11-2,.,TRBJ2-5,TGTGCCAGCAGCTTGCCGAGGGACCAAGAGACCCAGTACTTC,CASSLPRDQETQYF
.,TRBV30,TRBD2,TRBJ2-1,TGTGCCTGGAACCCACCTTGGCGCCGACTAGCGGGCAATGAGCAGTTCTTC,CAWNPPWRRLAGNEQFF
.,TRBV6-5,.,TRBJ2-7,TGTGCCAGCGCCAGCTCCTACGAGCAGTACTTC,CASASSYEQYF
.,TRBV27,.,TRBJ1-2,TGTGCCAGCAGGTCAACGACAGACTATGGCTACACCTTC,CASRSTTDYGYTF
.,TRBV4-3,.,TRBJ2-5,TGCGCCAGCAGCCAAGAAGGGGCAATGGGGCGACAAGAGACCCAGTACTTC,CASSQEGAMGRQETQYF
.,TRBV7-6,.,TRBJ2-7,TGTGCCAGCAGCTTAAGTAGCGGCCGCACCTACGAGCAGTACTTC,CASSLSSGRTYEQYF
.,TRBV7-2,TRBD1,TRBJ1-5,TGTGCCAGCAGCTATACAGGGGGTTCCAGTCAGCCCCAGCATTTT,CASSYTGGSSQPQHF
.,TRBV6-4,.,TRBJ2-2,TGTGCCAGCAGTAAGGCGGATCTTACCGGGGAGCTGTTTTTT,CASSKADLTGELFF
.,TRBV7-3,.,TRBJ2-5,TGTGCCAGCAGCCTGGGACGGCGGGGAGAGACCCAGTACTTC,CASSLGRRGETQYF
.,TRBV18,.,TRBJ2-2,TGTGCCAGCTCGCCCCTTCAGGTTTCGAACACCGGGGAGCTGTTTTTT,CASSPLQVSNTGELFF
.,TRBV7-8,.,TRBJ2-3,TGTGCCAGCAGCTCCCCAAAAGGGAGTTTCGGCACAGATACGCAGTATTTT,CASSSPKGSFGTDTQYF
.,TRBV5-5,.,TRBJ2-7,TGTGCCAGCAGCTACGGGGGCGAGCAGTACTTC,CASSYGGEQYF
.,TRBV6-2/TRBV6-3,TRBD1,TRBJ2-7,TGTGCCAGCAGTTACTCGTCAGGGGGTGCCGAGCAGTACTTC,CASSYSSGGAEQYF
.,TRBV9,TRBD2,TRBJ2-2,TGTGCCAGCAGCCCCATAGCGGGCCCGAACACCGGGGAGCTGTTTTTT,CASSPIAGPNTGELFF
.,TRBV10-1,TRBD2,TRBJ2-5,TGCGCCAGCAAAGGGAGCGGGAGAGAGCATAAGACCCAGTACTTC,CASKGSGREHKTQYF
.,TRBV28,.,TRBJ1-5,TGTGCCAGCAGACTTGATAGCAATCAGCCCCAGCATTTT,CASRLDSNQPQHF
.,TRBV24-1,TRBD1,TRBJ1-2,TGTGCCACCAGTGACCTCGACAGGGGGTATGGCTACACCTTC,CATSDLDRGYGYTF
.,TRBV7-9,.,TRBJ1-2,TGTGCCAGCAGCTTAGGGGAGGAGGGCTACACCTTC,CASSLGEEGYTF
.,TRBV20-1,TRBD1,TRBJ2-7,TGCAGTGCGACCGGGACAGGGGGCCATTACTTC,CSATGTGGHYF
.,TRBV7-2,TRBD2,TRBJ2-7,TGTGCCAGCAGCGAAGGGGTTGGACTAGCGGGAGGCGAGCAGTACTTC,CASSEGVGLAGGEQYF
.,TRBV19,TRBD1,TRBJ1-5,TGTGCCAGTAGTGGAAGGGACAGGGGAGAACCCCAGCATTTT,CASSGRDRGEPQHF
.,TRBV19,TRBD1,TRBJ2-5,TGTGCCAGCGCGATCACAGGGGGCTTTGAGACCCAGTACTTC,CASAITGGFETQYF
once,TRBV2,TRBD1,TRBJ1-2,TGTGCCAGCAGTGGGGACAGTTATGGCTACACCTTC,CASSGDSYGYTF
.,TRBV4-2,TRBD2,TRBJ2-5,TGTGCCAGCAGCCAAGGAGGGACTAGCGGGAGTCTCCAAGAGACCCAGTACTTC,CASSQGGTSGSLQETQYF
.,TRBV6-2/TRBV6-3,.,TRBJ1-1,TGTGCCAGCAGTTATGGGGAGATAAACACTGAAGCTTTCTTT,CASSYGEINTEAFF
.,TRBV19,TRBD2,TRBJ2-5,TGTGCCAGTAGTATAGGGCTAGCGGGAGGAAAGGAGACCCAGTACTTC,CASSIGLAGGKETQYF
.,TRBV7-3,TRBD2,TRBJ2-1,TGTGCCAGCAGCTTAGCCGGGACTACAAGCAATGAGCAGTTCTTC,CASSLAGTTSNEQFF
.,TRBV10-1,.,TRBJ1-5,TGCGCCAGCCCCCTCCGAGGCAGCAATCAGCCCCAGCATTTT,CASPLRGSNQPQHF
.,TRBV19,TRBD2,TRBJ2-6,TGTGCCAGTAGTATACATAGCGGGAGGGCCACTGGGGCCAACGTCCTGACTTTC,CASSIHSGRATGANVLTF
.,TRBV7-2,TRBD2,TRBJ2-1,TGTGCCAGCAGAATTCACCTCGGGACTAACGAGCAGTTCTTC,CASRIHLGTNEQFF
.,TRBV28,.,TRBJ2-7,TGTGCCAGCAGTACTCCCAGGGGATCGTACGAGCAGTACTTC,CASSTPRGSYEQYF
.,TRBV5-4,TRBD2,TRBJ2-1,TGTGCCAGCACCCCTTTGCAGGGACTAGCGGGACACAATGAGCAGTTCTTC,CASTPLQGLAGHNEQFF
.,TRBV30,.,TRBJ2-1,TGTGCCGGCTCTAGTAGCTCCTACAATGAGCAGTTCTTC,CAGSSSSYNEQFF
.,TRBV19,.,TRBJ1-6,TGTGCCAGTAGTATGGTCCGGCTAGATTCACCCCTCCACTTT,CASSMVRLDSPLHF
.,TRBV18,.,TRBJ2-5,TGTGCCAGCTCTCAGGCCGCCGAGGGAGAGACCCAGTACTTC,CASSQAAEGETQYF
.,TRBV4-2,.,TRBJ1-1,TGTGCCAGCAGCCAAGGAGGGTCTCATGCTTTCTTT,CASSQGGSHAFF
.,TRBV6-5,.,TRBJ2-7,TGTGCCAGCAGCCGACAGAGCTCCTACGAGCAGTACTTC,CASSRQSSYEQYF
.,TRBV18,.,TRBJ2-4,TGTGCCAGCTCGGAGGACGTTCGTGGCATTCAGTACTTC,CASSEDVRGIQYF
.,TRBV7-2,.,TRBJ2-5,TGTGCCAGCAGCCAAACCCGGGAGACCCAGTACTTC,CASSQTRETQYF
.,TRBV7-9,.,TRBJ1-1,TGTGCCAGCAGCTTAGACCCGGGCCCCTCGGGGGAAGCTTTCTTT,CASSLDPGPSGEAFF
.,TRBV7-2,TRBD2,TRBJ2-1,TGTGCCAGCAGCTTTGGACCTAGCGGGAGATACAATGAGCAGTTCTTC,CASSFGPSGRYNEQFF
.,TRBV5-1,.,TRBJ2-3,TGCGCCAGCAGTTCGAGTAGAGGAGGCACAGATACGCAGTATTTT,CASSSSRGGTDTQYF
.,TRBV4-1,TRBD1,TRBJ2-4,TGCGCCAGCAGCCAAGGGTGGACAGGGGGAAACATTCAGTACTTC,CASSQGWTGGNIQYF
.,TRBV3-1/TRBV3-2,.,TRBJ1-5,TGTGCCAGCAGCCAACAGATCAATCAGCCCCAGCATTTT,CASSQQINQPQHF
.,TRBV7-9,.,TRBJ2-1,TGTGCCAGCAGCTCACAGGTTGGCGAGCAGTTCTTC,CASSSQVGEQFF
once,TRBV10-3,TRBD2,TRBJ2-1,TGTGCCATTAAGACTAGCGGGATCAACAATGAGCAGTTCTTC,CAIKTSGINNEQFF
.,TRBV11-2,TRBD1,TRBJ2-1,TGTGCCAGCAGCCCCCGATACGGGGACCACAGGGGTGAGCAGTTCTTC,CASSPRYGDHRGEQFF
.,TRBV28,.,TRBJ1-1,TGTGCCAGCAGTTTATATTCGTCGAACACTGAAGCTTTCTTT,CASSLYSSNTEAFF
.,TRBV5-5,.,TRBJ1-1,TGTGCCAGCAGCTTGAGTTCCGGGTACACTGAAGCTTTCTTT,CASSLSSGYTEAFF